The 15 T cell receptor beta chains reported below all come from one sample, sequenced in a study of T cell repertoires in cytomegalovirus infection. TCRdb reprocessed the reads via MiXCR and lists one record per CDR3 protein. The sample carries fewer than 900,000 distinct CDR3 sequences, roughly 29% recorded once. Antigens of these TCRs are unknown. The sample in question was cultured CD8+ T cells from PBMCs, obtained from culture after CMV antigen stimulation. The receptors derive from a human donor in good health (CMV status not recorded). Some clones in this sample may be carry-over from other donors' samples.

This clonotype showed up many times. The V and J genes are TRBV7-6 and TRBJ2-5; D is unresolved. Trimming took 0 bases from V and 1 from J, leaving 6 bases between them. This CDR3 has 14 residues. The germline V gene has CDR1 SGHVS and CDR2 FNYEAQ. CDR3 nucleotide sequence: TGTGCCAGCAGCTTAGCGCTGGGCCAAGAGACCCAGTACTTC. Translating gives CASSLALGQETQYF.

Many counts were recorded for this clonotype. V is TRBV27 and J is TRBJ1-2; 9 nucleotides match TRBD1. Per the germline V gene, CDR1 is MNHEY and CDR2 is SMNVEV (reference sequence). The CDR3 runs to 15 residues. After removal of 5 bases from V and 4 bases from J, the junction contained 8 bases not matched to a gene. CDR3 DNA sequence: TGTGCCAGCAGTAAGGCCGGGACAGGGCCCTATGGCTACACCTTC. Its translation is CASSKAGTGPYGYTF.

This sequence joins TRBV20-1 and TRBJ1-2, with no clear D. Looked up from germline, CDR1 is DFQATT and CDR2 is SNEGSKA (reference sequence). V lost 0 bases and J 8 bases, leaving 16 bases between the germline ends. CDR3 length equals 14 residues. The CDR3 DNA sequence: TGCAGTGCTAGAGATCGAGGAGGCGTTGAGGGCTACACCTTC. This codes for CSARDRGGVEGYTF.

Only a few counts were recorded for this clonotype. This sequence joins TRBV12-3 or TRBV12-4 and TRBJ2-2, with D unresolved. Trimming stripped 10 bases from V and 0 bases from J, with 12 bases between. The CDR3 has 14 residues. The CDR3 sequence is CAKPLGSNTGELFF. In DNA, the CDR3 is TGTGCCAAGCCGCTGGGATCGAACACCGGGGAGCTGTTTTTT.

V and J are TRBV10-3 and TRBJ2-3; 7 nucleotides match TRBD2. This CDR3 contains 14 residues. With V trimmed by 10 bases and J by 5 bases, 12 bases remained unmatched. From germline, CDR1 is ENHRY and CDR2 SYGVKD. CDR3 sequence: CATAGEAGVDTQYF. In nucleotides, the CDR3 is TGTGCCACCGCGGGGGAGGCTGGGGTAGATACGCAGTATTTT.

This clonotype was counted once. The chain is built from TRBV20-1 and TRBJ1-1, with D hard to call. The CDR3 is 13 residues long. V lost 0 bases and J lost 1, with 6 bases in between. Germline CDR1 DFQATT, CDR2 SNEGSKA (reference sequence). The DNA for the CDR3 is TGCAGTGCTAGAGATCCCAAGAACACTGAAGCTTTCTTT. Residues: CSARDPKNTEAFF.

This clonotype showed up just a few times. The chain carries TRBV12-3 or TRBV12-4 and TRBJ1-4, with unresolved D. The CDR3 is 15 residues long. With 5 bases removed from V and 0 bases from J, the gap between germline ends came to 10 bases. The CDR3 spells CASSPLAATNEKLFF. The CDR3 bases are TGTGCCAGCAGTCCCCTTGCTGCAACTAATGAAAAACTGTTTTTT.

J is TRBJ1-1 and V is TRBV12-3 or TRBV12-4, with a weak D call TRBD1 (5 bases). The CDR3 consists of 15 residues. Trimming shortened V by 7 bases and J by 8 bases, and 23 bases separated the two germline ends. This chain's CDR3 is CASNDPEIFGAEAFF. CDR3 DNA: TGTGCCAGCAACGATCCGGAAATTTTCGGGGCCGAAGCTTTCTTT.

V and J are TRBV4-3 and TRBJ1-4, with no clear D. CDR3 length equals 15 residues. Looked up from germline, CDR1 is LGHNA and CDR2 is YSLEER. V lost 1 base, J lost 0 bases, and 6 bases lay in between. CDR3 sequence reads: CASSQATATNEKLFF. The CDR3 coding sequence is TGCGCCAGCAGCCAAGCCACGGCAACTAATGAAAAACTGTTTTTT.

This clonotype has a handful of counts. The chain is built from TRBV27 and TRBJ1-4; D not resolved. Germline CDR1 and CDR2: MNHEY and SMNVEV (reference sequence). This CDR3 comprises 15 residues. V dropped 0 bases and J dropped 5 bases, with 10 bases sitting between them. The CDR3 loop reads CASSLSLGLNEKLFF. CDR3 sequence (DNA): TGTGCCAGCAGTTTATCGCTCGGCCTCAATGAAAAACTGTTTTTT.

A few counts support this clonotype. The CDR3 coding sequence is TGCAGTGCTTCGGACAGGGTGAATCAGCCCCAGCATTTT. As protein: CSASDRVNQPQHF. The chain joins TRBV20-1 to TRBJ1-5; 8 nucleotides agree with TRBD1. CDR1 and CDR2 from the germline V gene are DFQATT and SNEGSKA (reference sequence). CDR3 length: 13 amino acids. The V segment lost 5 bases and the J segment 4 bases; nucleotides outside the gene matches: 4.

The V call is TRBV2, the J call TRBJ2-5, with D perhaps TRBD2 (6 bases). V lost 4 bases and J 2 bases, leaving 11 bases between the germline ends. This CDR3 is built from 14 residues. Per the germline V gene, CDR1 is SNHLY and CDR2 is FYNNEI. The CDR3 nucleotides read TGTGCCAGCAGTGTAGCGGACCGGCAAGAGACCCAGTACTTC. It yields the protein CASSVADRQETQYF.

The chain combines TRBV7-8 with TRBJ1-2; TRBD1 matches at 9 bases. CDR1 SGHVS and CDR2 FQNEAQ come from the germline V gene. CDR3 length equals 13 residues. The junction had 7 bases not matched to a gene; V was cut back by 7 bases and J by 7 bases. CDR3 sequence: CASNTGGAGGYTF. CDR3 coding DNA: TGTGCCAGCAACACAGGGGGCGCGGGTGGCTACACCTTC.

This clonotype was seen ten or more times. For the CDR3, the DNA is TGTGCCAGCAGTGAATCAGGGGGCACTGAAGCTTTCTTT. Protein: CASSESGGTEAFF. This chain uses TRBV6-1 with TRBJ1-1; TRBD1 matches 7 bases. Trimming took 2 bases from V and 4 from J; bases not matched to a gene: 1. The CDR3 contains 13 residues. Looked up from germline, CDR1 is MNHNS and CDR2 is SASEGT.

This clonotype was observed a handful of times. The V call is TRBV5-1, the J call TRBJ2-7; tentatively, D is TRBD1 (6 bases). The CDR3 consists of 14 residues. From germline, CDR1 is SGHRS and CDR2 YFSETQ. Trimming took 0 bases from V and 4 from J, leaving 11 bases between them. This CDR3 reads CASSLDREFYEQYF. In nucleotides, the CDR3 is TGCGCCAGCAGCTTGGACAGGGAGTTTTACGAGCAGTACTTC.